This T cell receptor (beta chain) is drawn from a study of blood T cell repertoires in COVID-19. Study information: T cells, B-cell-depleted T cells, or PBMCs provided the cDNA or gDNA that served as material.

How the authors handled the data: Estimation of nucleated cell counts was performed using reference gene primer amplification. Repertoires were generated with immunoSEQ multiplex PCR, while TCRdb's copy carries only in-frame clones and drops some. The DNA gave D and trimming, while V, J and clone size come from that table. The profile shows some 350,000 clones, around 87% of them singletons. Germline V gives CDR1 MNHEY, CDR2 SMNVEV (reference sequence). CDR3 length equals 13 residues. Between the trimmed V and J ends, which lost 0 bases and 4 bases, there was a span of 6 bases. The sample was peripheral blood. The chain couples TRBV27 to TRBJ1-1; D is unclear. This clonotype was obtained from a man younger than 35 with active or convalescent COVID-19. CDR3 nucleotide sequence: TGTGCCAGCAGTTTATCAGCTTTCACTGAAGCTTTCTTT. Translated, it gives CASSLSAFTEAFF.